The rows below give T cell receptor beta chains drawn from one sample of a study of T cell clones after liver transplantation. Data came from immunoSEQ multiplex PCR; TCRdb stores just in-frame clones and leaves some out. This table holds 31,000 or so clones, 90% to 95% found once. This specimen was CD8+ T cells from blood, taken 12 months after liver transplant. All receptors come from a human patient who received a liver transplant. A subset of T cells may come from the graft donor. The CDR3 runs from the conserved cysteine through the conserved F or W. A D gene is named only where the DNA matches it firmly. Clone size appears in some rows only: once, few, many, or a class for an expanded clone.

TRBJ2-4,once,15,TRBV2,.,TGTGCCAGCAGTCCAGACACCTTAGCCAAAAACATTCAGTACTTC,CASSPDTLAKNIQYF
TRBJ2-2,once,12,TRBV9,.,TGTGCCAGCAGCGTAGTGGGCGGGGAGCTGTTTTTT,CASSVVGGELFF
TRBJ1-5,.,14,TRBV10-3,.,TGTGCCATCCAATCGACCGGGAGAAATCAGCCCCAGCATTTT,CAIQSTGRNQPQHF
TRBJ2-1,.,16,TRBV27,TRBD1,TGTGCCAGCAGTTACTCAGGGGGCAGTTCCTACAATGAGCAGTTCTTC,CASSYSGGSSYNEQFF
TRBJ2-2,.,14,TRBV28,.,TGTGCCAGCAGCAAAACAGGGTCCGGCGGGGAGCTGTTTTTT,CASSKTGSGGELFF
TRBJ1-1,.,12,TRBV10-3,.,TGTGCCATCAGGACACCTAACACTGAAGCTTTCTTT,CAIRTPNTEAFF
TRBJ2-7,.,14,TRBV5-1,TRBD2,TGCGCCAGCAGCTTGGCCGGGAGGGGGTTTGAGCAGTACTTC,CASSLAGRGFEQYF
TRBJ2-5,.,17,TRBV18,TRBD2,TGTGCCAGCTCACCTCCTGGGACTAGCGGTTTACAAGAGACCCAGTACTTC,CASSPPGTSGLQETQYF
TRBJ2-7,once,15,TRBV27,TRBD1,TGTGCCAGCAGTCGCTACGGACAGGGTATCGACGAGCAGTACTTC,CASSRYGQGIDEQYF
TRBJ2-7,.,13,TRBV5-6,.,TGTGCCAGCAGCTTCACAGGAACCTACGAGCAGTACTTC,CASSFTGTYEQYF
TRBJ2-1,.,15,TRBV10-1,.,TGCGCCAGTCCGGGCGGGATCACTACAGACAATGAGCAGTTCTTC,CASPGGITTDNEQFF